The rows below give T cell receptor beta chains drawn from one sample of a study of PD-1 blockade in classical Hodgkin lymphoma. Produced via immunoSEQ multiplex PCR; TCRdb's table is partial and in-frame only. The sample has 35,000 to 50,000 clones; approximately 67% are singletons. The sample here was peripheral blood mononuclear cells (PBMCs), taken before the fourth cycle of nivolumab. These receptors all come from a human donor with classical Hodgkin lymphoma. Both conserved end residues are part of each CDR3. A D gene is named only where the DNA matches it firmly. Not every row has a clone size; where given, it reads once, few, many or a size class.

J: TRBJ1-1; V: TRBV9; size: many; D: .; CDR3: CASSVGGATEAFF; DNA: TGTGCCAGCAGCGTAGGAGGGGCCACTGAAGCTTTCTTT
J: TRBJ2-3; V: TRBV21-1; size: .; D: .; CDR3: CASRQGLSLTDTQYF; DNA: TGTGCCAGCAGACAGGGACTCTCACTCACAGATACGCAGTATTTT
J: TRBJ1-4; V: TRBV7-8; size: .; D: .; CDR3: CASSRLRGSEKLFF; DNA: TGTGCCAGCAGCCGACTGCGGGGATCTGAAAAACTGTTTTTT
J: TRBJ1-5; V: TRBV21-1; size: .; D: .; CDR3: CASSKTRSAGRTISQPQHF; DNA: TGTGCCAGCAGCAAAACAAGATCGGCAGGGAGGACGATCAGCCAGCCCCAGCATTTT
J: TRBJ1-2; V: TRBV2; size: .; D: TRBD1; CDR3: CASRRTGGNYGYTF; DNA: TGTGCCAGTCGTCGGACAGGGGGTAACTATGGCTACACCTTC
J: TRBJ2-1; V: TRBV5-1; size: .; D: .; CDR3: CASAGSYNEQFF; DNA: TGTGCCAGCGCAGGGTCCTACAATGAGCAGTTCTTC
J: TRBJ2-3; V: TRBV7-9; size: .; D: TRBD2; CDR3: CASSLGAGGTDTQYF; DNA: TGTGCCAGCAGCTTGGGGGCGGGGGGTACAGATACGCAGTATTTT
J: TRBJ1-1; V: TRBV6-5; size: .; D: .; CDR3: CASSYFRGTDAFF; DNA: TGTGCCAGCAGTTACTTCAGGGGAACGGACGCTTTCTTT
J: TRBJ2-7; V: TRBV27; size: .; D: TRBD1; CDR3: CASGDRGPYEQYF; DNA: TGTGCCAGTGGGGACAGGGGTCCCTACGAGCAGTACTTC
J: TRBJ2-7; V: TRBV7-7; size: .; D: TRBD1; CDR3: CASSAGTGLPYEQYF; DNA: TGTGCTAGCAGCGCCGGGACAGGGCTCCCCTACGAGCAGTACTTC
J: TRBJ2-7; V: TRBV30; size: .; D: .; CDR3: CAWRELAHYEQYF; DNA: TGTGCCTGGAGAGAGTTAGCCCACTACGAGCAGTACTTC
J: TRBJ1-4; V: TRBV30; size: .; D: .; CDR3: CAWSTGGANEKLFF; DNA: TGTGCCTGGAGTACTGGGGGAGCTAATGAAAAACTGTTTTTT
J: TRBJ2-3; V: TRBV7-2; size: few; D: .; CDR3: CASSLNGDTQYF; DNA: TGTGCCAGCAGCTTAAATGGTGATACGCAGTATTTT
J: TRBJ2-7; V: TRBV27; size: .; D: TRBD1; CDR3: CASSLLTGYEQYF; DNA: TGTGCCAGCAGTTTACTGACAGGGTACGAGCAGTACTTC
J: TRBJ1-1; V: TRBV11-3; size: .; D: TRBD1; CDR3: CASSVRGRTEAFF; DNA: TGTGCCAGCAGCGTAAGGGGGCGCACTGAAGCTTTCTTT
J: TRBJ1-2; V: TRBV18; size: .; D: .; CDR3: CASSPQGDLGGYTF; DNA: TGTGCCAGCTCACCTCAGGGTGACCTCGGGGGCTACACCTTC
J: TRBJ1-1; V: TRBV5-5; size: .; D: .; CDR3: CASSPTPQPPEAFF; DNA: TGTGCCAGCAGCCCGACCCCCCAGCCTCCTGAAGCTTTCTTT
J: TRBJ1-1; V: TRBV28; size: .; D: TRBD1; CDR3: CASIIRRTGGRTEAFF; DNA: TGTGCCAGCATTATACGTAGGACAGGGGGCCGTACTGAAGCTTTCTTT
J: TRBJ2-2; V: TRBV11-3; size: medium-sized; D: .; CDR3: CASSSRDWTNTGELFF; DNA: TGTGCCAGCAGCTCTCGGGACTGGACGAACACCGGGGAGCTGTTTTTT
J: TRBJ1-1; V: TRBV2; size: few; D: .; CDR3: CASSEILRSENTEAFF; DNA: TGTGCCAGCAGTGAAATTCTGCGGAGCGAGAACACTGAAGCTTTCTTT
J: TRBJ1-5; V: TRBV28; size: .; D: TRBD1; CDR3: CASSSPGQVNQPQHF; DNA: TGTGCCAGCAGTTCACCGGGACAGGTAAATCAGCCCCAGCATTTT
J: TRBJ2-5; V: TRBV11-2; size: .; D: TRBD2; CDR3: CASSLVGEGGSRETQYF; DNA: TGTGCCAGCAGCTTAGTGGGGGAGGGAGGAAGTAGAGAGACCCAGTACTTC
J: TRBJ2-7; V: TRBV7-2; size: .; D: .; CDR3: CASSLARSYEQYF; DNA: TGTGCCAGCAGCTTAGCCCGCTCCTACGAGCAGTACTTC
J: TRBJ1-3; V: TRBV15; size: .; D: TRBD1; CDR3: CATSDRDSGNTIYF; DNA: TGTGCCACCAGCGACAGGGACTCTGGAAACACCATATATTTT
J: TRBJ1-3; V: TRBV6-5; size: .; D: .; CDR3: CASSPGGGSGVYF; DNA: TGTGCCAGCAGCCCTGGGGGTGGCAGCGGGGTATATTTT
J: TRBJ2-5; V: TRBV6-4; size: .; D: .; CDR3: CASRSTGFGTGEETQYF; DNA: TGTGCCAGCAGATCGACAGGGTTCGGGACGGGGGAAGAGACCCAGTACTTC
J: TRBJ2-3; V: TRBV10-3; size: .; D: .; CDR3: CAIRLGPRTDTQYF; DNA: TGTGCCATCAGATTGGGACCGCGCACAGATACGCAGTATTTT
J: TRBJ2-2; V: TRBV6-1; size: .; D: .; CDR3: CASTNQNTGELFF; DNA: TGTGCCAGCACGAATCAAAACACCGGGGAGCTGTTTTTT
J: TRBJ2-1; V: TRBV7-9; size: .; D: TRBD2; CDR3: CASSPRTSGGRNEQFF; DNA: TGTGCCAGCAGCCCCCGGACTAGCGGGGGGCGGAATGAGCAGTTCTTC
J: TRBJ1-1; V: TRBV7-2; size: .; D: .; CDR3: CASSFSGAEAFF; DNA: TGTGCCAGCAGCTTTTCCGGTGCTGAAGCTTTCTTT
J: TRBJ2-1; V: TRBV6-6; size: .; D: .; CDR3: CASSYSFVGYEQFF; DNA: TGTGCCAGCAGTTACTCATTTGTGGGATATGAGCAGTTCTTC
J: TRBJ2-1; V: TRBV30; size: .; D: .; CDR3: CAWSLGDWANEQFF; DNA: TGTGCCTGGAGCCTGGGGGATTGGGCTAATGAGCAGTTCTTC
J: TRBJ2-5; V: TRBV7-2; size: .; D: .; CDR3: CASTLLEYQETQYF; DNA: TGTGCCAGCACACTACTAGAGTACCAAGAGACCCAGTACTTC
J: TRBJ2-5; V: TRBV6-6; size: .; D: .; CDR3: CASSFQETQYF; DNA: TGTGCCAGCAGTTTCCAAGAGACCCAGTACTTC